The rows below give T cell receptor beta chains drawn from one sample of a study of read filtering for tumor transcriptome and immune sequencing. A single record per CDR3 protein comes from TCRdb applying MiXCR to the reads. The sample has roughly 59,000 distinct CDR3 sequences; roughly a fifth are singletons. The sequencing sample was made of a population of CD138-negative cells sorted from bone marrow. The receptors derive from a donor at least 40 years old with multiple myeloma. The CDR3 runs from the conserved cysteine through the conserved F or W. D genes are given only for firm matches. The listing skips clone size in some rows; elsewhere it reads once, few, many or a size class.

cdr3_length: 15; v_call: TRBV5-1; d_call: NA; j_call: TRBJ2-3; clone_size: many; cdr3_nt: TGCGCCAGCAGCTTGGCCCGCACTTTTTCAGATACGCAGTATTTT; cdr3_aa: CASSLARTFSDTQYF
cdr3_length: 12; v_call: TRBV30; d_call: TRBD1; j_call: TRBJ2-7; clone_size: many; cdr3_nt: TGTGCCTGTACAGGGGGACCCTACGAGCAGTACTTC; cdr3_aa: CACTGGPYEQYF
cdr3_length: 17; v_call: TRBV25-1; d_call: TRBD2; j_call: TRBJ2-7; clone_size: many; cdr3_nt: TGTGCCAGCAGTGAACTCGCGCCGACTGTAGCGGGTTACGAGCAGTACTTC; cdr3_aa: CASSELAPTVAGYEQYF
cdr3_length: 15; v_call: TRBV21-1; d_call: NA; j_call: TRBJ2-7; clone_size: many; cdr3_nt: TGTGCCAGCAGCAAAGAGTCGCATCACCTCTACGAGCAGTACTTC; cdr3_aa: CASSKESHHLYEQYF
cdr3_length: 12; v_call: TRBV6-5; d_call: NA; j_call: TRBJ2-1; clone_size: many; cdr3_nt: TGTGCCAGCAGTTACAACCTAAATGAGCAGTTCTTC; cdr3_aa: CASSYNLNEQFF
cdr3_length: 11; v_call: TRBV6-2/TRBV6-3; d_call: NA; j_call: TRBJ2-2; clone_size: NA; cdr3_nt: TGTGCCACCCAGGAAGCCGGGGAGCTGCTTTTT; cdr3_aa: CATQEAGELLF
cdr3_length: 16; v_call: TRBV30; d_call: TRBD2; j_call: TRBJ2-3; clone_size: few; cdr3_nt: TGTGCCTGGACCCGACCGGCGGGAGAAGTTATTGGTACGCAGTATTTT; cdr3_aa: CAWTRPAGEVIGTQYF
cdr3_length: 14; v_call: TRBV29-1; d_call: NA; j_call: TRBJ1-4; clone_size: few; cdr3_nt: TGCAGCGTTGCGCACAGCGGTTCTAATGAAAAACTGTTTTTT; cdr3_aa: CSVAHSGSNEKLFF
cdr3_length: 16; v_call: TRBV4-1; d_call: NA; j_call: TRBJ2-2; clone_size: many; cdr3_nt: TGCGCCAGCAGCCAAGAAGAAGGGGTCAGCACCGGGGAGCTGTTTTTT; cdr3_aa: CASSQEEGVSTGELFF
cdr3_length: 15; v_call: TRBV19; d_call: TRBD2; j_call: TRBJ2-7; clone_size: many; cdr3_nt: TGTGCCAGTAGTATACTGGCGGGAGCCTCCTACGAGCAGTACTTC; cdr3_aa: CASSILAGASYEQYF
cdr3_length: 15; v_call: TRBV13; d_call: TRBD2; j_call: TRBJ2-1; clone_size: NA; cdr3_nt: TGTGCCAGCAGCCATGGGACTAGCGCATACAATGAGCAGTTCTTC; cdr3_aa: CASSHGTSAYNEQFF
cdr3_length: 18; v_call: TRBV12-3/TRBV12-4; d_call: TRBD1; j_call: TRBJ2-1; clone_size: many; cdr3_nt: TGTGCCAGCAGTGACACCAACTCGACAGGGAAGCACGGGAATGAGCAGTTCTTC; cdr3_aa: CASSDTNSTGKHGNEQFF
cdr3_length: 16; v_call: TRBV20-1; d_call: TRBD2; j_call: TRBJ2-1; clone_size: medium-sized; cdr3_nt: TGCAGTGCTAGGCAGACTAGCGGGAGACTCTACAATGAGCAGTTCTTC; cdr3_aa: CSARQTSGRLYNEQFF
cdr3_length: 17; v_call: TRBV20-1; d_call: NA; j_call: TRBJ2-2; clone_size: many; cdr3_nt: TGCAGTGCTAGAGGGTCAGCCTGGGGATCAAACACCGGGGAGCTGTTTTTT; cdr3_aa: CSARGSAWGSNTGELFF
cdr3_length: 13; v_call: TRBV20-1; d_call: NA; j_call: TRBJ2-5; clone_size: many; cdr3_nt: TGCAGTTTTGAGACGGACCCCCAGGAGACCCAGTACTTC; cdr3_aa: CSFETDPQETQYF
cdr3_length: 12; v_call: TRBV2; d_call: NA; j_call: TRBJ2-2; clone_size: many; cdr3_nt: TGTGCCAGCAGTAACGGCCTGGGGGAGCTGTTTTTT; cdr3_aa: CASSNGLGELFF
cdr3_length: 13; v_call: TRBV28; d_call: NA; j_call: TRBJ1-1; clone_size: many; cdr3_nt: TGTGCCAGCAGTTCCCCGGGGTATACTGAAGCTTTCTTT; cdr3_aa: CASSSPGYTEAFF
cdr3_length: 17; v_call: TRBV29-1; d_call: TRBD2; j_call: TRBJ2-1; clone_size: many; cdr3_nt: TGCAGCGCCCATAACGATCTAGCGGGAGGGATAAGCAATGAGCAGTTCTTC; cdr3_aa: CSAHNDLAGGISNEQFF
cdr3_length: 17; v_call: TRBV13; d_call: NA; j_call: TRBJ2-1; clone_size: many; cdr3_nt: TGTGCCAGCAGCTATAAGGGGCGGGGTAGCTCCTACAATGAGCAGTTCTTC; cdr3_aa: CASSYKGRGSSYNEQFF
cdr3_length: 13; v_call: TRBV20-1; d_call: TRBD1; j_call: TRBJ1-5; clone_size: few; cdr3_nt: TGCAGTGCTAGGGGGACAGGGGTTCAGCCCCAGCATTTT; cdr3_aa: CSARGTGVQPQHF